This TCR beta chain is drawn from a study of graft-versus-host responses after intestinal transplantation. Study-wide background: Recipients were given multivisceral, liver-intestinal, or isolated intestinal transplants. Tacrolimus and steroids were given for around three years to all recipients after anti-thymocyte globulin induction. Study conclusions and caveats: Allograft graft-versus-host to host-versus-graft clonal ratios ran high in patients with graft-donor T cell macrochimerism. Early post-transplant HvG declines tracked with peak circulating GvH clone levels.

Profiled with immunoSEQ multiplex PCR; TCRdb holds only in-frame clones, not every one. The sample has about 120,000 clones, roughly 91% seen once. In germline, CDR1 is LGHNT, CDR2 FRNRAP. J lost 0 bases, V lost 4 bases, and 4 bases had no gene match. The CDR3 totals 15 residues. Remarks on this clone: Its specificity is not known.

This chain joins TRBV12-5 and TRBJ2-3; the match to TRBD2 covers 7 bases. The sequencing used unstimulated CD4+ T cells sorted from spleen or lymph node cells, collected before intestinal transplant. The TCR sequence derives from a human donor who received an intestinal transplant. As DNA, the CDR3 is TGTGCTAGTGGTTCCGGAGCGGGGAGCACAGATACGCAGTATTTT. Residues: CASGSGAGSTDTQYF.